This T cell receptor beta chain was found in a study of regulatory and conventional T cells in RAG deficiency (dated by TCRdb to between 2016 and 2019). Concerning the study at large: High-throughput TCR beta sequencing was used to compare the repertoire diversity and composition of Treg, conventional CD4+ and CD8+ T cells between RAG-deficient patients and healthy controls.

The paper's findings and limits, for the study overall: Some T-cell subset analyses were not performed for some subjects. Compared with control T-cell subpopulations, RAG-deficient patients had much lower Shannon entropy and higher Simpson indices. Rather than being bona fide Treg cells, the sorted CD25-high CD127-low cells in Omenn syndrome patients may represent peripherally activated cells. Unique TCR beta sequences from Treg cells were roughly 100-fold fewer in Omenn syndrome and CID/AS patients than controls, versus around 9.1-fold for other subsets. All patient T-cell subsets had shorter CDR3 lengths; Omenn syndrome patients showed >80% Treg-Tconv repertoire overlap at nucleotide and amino acid level.

Details on this clone: Its antigen is still unknown. No per-base quality is available; no much larger clone lies one base away.

Before genomic DNA extraction, conventional CD4+ T cells were purified from blood as CD25-low CD127-high cells. For repertoire analyses, the comparison group consisted of about 8 healthy control donors. Library generation was performed with the immunoSEQ multiplex PCR assay. Genomic DNA from the sorted T-cell subsets was used to amplify and sequence rearranged TCR beta chain products. The source study handled its data this way. Repertoire diversity of productive TCR beta rearrangements was quantified using Shannon entropy and Simpson indices. To assess clonal expansion, the frequencies of the 100 most abundant productive TCR beta clonotypes were added up as a share of total reads. The TRB repertoires were scored with a self-reactivity index that is based on amino acid usage at CDR3beta positions 6 and 7. Repertoire analyses used two-way ANOVA; flow cytometric analyses used Student t or Mann-Whitney tests. The table comes from immuneACCESS by way of TCRdb, which keeps in-frame sequences with V and J called. Part of the clones is missing from these tables; in studies checked, under half for an unresolved V gene and the rest for unknown reasons. V and J calls and clone size are as listed in that table; D and trimming were resolved from the DNA. The sample has approximately 30,000 clones on record, around 96% of them singletons. Over 0.35% of the sample is held by the ten biggest clonotypes.

From its cysteine to its phenylalanine, the CDR3 spans 14 amino acids. CDR3 DNA only is kept here, 42 bases in frame from base 1. Germline trimming: 4 bases from V, 6 bases from J; junction bases outside gene matches: 9. CDR1 and CDR2 (LGHNA, YSLEER) derive from the germline V gene. The data also belong to a second study, concerning regulatory T cells. As the second publication notes: For the multiplex PCR, 52 forward TRBV primers and 13 reverse TRBJ primers were used, and amplification bias was corrected with both assay-based and computational methods. Patient repertoires showed restricted unique TRB V-J pairs and skewed V and J gene usage, most marked in regulatory T cells. The study compared T-cell receptor beta repertoires of sorted regulatory, conventional CD4+ and CD8+ T cells in CD3G-deficient patients with those in healthy controls. Peripheral blood mononuclear cells were isolated by Ficoll density separation. Rearranged TRB loci were amplified from genomic DNA by multiplex PCR within the immunoSEQ assay. An Illumina HiSeq platform was used to sequence the TRB amplicons. Custom algorithms error-filtered the raw sequences and aligned the raw sequences to reference gene sequences, after which the immunoSEQ online tools were used for analysis. Frequencies of productive and nonproductive TRB rearrangements were assessed among unique sequences as well as among total sequences. Group comparisons used t tests, Mann-Whitney tests or two-way ANOVA run in Prism software.

Sequencing used CD25- CD4+ T cells sorted from blood. This clonotype was obtained from a human donor in good health. The chain employs TRBV4-3 and TRBJ2-7, with TRBD2 identical over 7 junction bases. At the DNA level, the sequence is TGCGCCAGCAGCCCTACGTGGGGGGGAAGCGAGCAGTACTTC. Its protein is CASSPTWGGSEQYF.